A single sample gave rise to the 26 T cell receptor beta chains below, sequenced in a study of Tregs in tolerant kidney transplant recipients (dated by TCRdb to the late 2010s). Receptor amplification or capture employed the immunoSEQ multiplex PCR assay. What TCRdb holds here is the immuneACCESS table cut down to in-frame rearrangements. Part of the clones is not present; checked against another copy, under half of the missing clones reflect an unresolved V gene, and the others are unexplained. The sample table shows around 63,000 clones, and around 85% are seen once. Around 1.9% of the sample lies in the top ten. Sample time point, as interpreted from the label and publication: blood sample drawn before combined kidney and bone marrow transplant. The sample was Tregs from blood, taken before the transplant. The receptor set was obtained from a human donor who received a combined kidney and bone marrow transplant.

This chain connects TRBV19 to TRBJ2-2, with 8 bases identical to TRBD2. Trimming removed 6 bases from V and 5 bases from J; junction bases left unmatched: 8. Germline lookup yields CDR1 LNHDA and CDR2 SQIVND (reference sequence). The CDR3 length is 15 residues. CDR3 in amino acids: CASRAAGVRTGELFF. The CDR3 DNA reads TGTGCCAGTAGAGCAGCGGGAGTACGTACCGGGGAGCTGTTTTTT.

The gene calls are TRBV29-1 and TRBJ1-2; D remains ambiguous. Germline V gene sequence: CDR1 SQVTM, CDR2 ANQGSEA. This CDR3 has 13 amino acids. V lost 0 bases to trimming and J lost 0 bases, with 5 bases between them. The CDR3 coding sequence is TGCAGCGTTGAAGACAAAGCTAACTATGGCTACACCTTC. It translates to CSVEDKANYGYTF.

This clone was picked up a small number of times. The genes are TRBV11-2 and TRBJ1-4; D is uncertain. Trimming cost V 1 base and J 5 bases, with 11 bases left between them. Germline CDR1 SGHAT, CDR2 FQNNGV. The CDR3 sequence is 15 residues long. In nucleotides, the CDR3 is TGTGCCAGCAGCTTAGGAGCCCCGGCAAATGAAAAACTGTTTTTT. Its protein is CASSLGAPANEKLFF. Full variable domain (missing parts from reference TRBV11-2 and TRBJ1-4): EAGVAQSPRYKIIEKRQSVAFWCNPISGHATLYWYQQILGQGPKLLIQFQNNGVVDDSQLPKDRFSAERLKGVDSTLKIQPAKLEDSAVYLCASSLGAPANEKLFFGSGTQLSVL.

This chain links TRBV11-2 with TRBJ2-1, with 8 positions matching TRBD2. Per the germline V gene, CDR1 is SGHAT and CDR2 is FQNNGV. After removal of 2 bases from V and 7 bases from J, the junction contained 4 bases not matched to a gene. The CDR3 extends over 14 amino acids. The CDR3 DNA reads TGTGCCAGCAGCTTAAGCGGGAGTCGGAATGAGCAGTTCTTC. It specifies CASSLSGSRNEQFF.

This clone was detected a few times. The CDR3 reads CASSLDVTEAFF. As DNA, the CDR3 is TGTGCCAGCAGCTTAGATGTCACTGAAGCTTTCTTT. This chain links TRBV7-9 with TRBJ1-1; D gene uncertain. V was cut by 1 base and J by 4 bases, with 4 bases left in between. CDR3 length: 12 amino acids. Germline CDR1 is SEHNR and CDR2 is FQNEAQ (reference sequence).

V gene TRBV5-1 combines with J gene TRBJ1-2, with D unclear. The germline V and J ends were trimmed by 0 bases and 7 bases, with 13 bases remaining between them. There are 14 residues in the CDR3. The germline V gene encodes CDR1 SGHRS and CDR2 YFSETQ. In nucleotides, the CDR3 is TGCGCCAGCAGCTTGGACCCATGGGGTGGTGGCTACACCTTC. Its translation: CASSLDPWGGGYTF. Filled out from reference TRBV5-1 and TRBJ1-2, the complete variable domain reads KAGVTQTPRYLIKTRGQQVTLSCSPISGHRSVSWYQQTPGQGLQFLFEYFSETQRNKGNFPGRFSGRQFSNSRSEMNVSTLELGDSALYLCASSLDPWGGGYTFGSGTRLTVV.

This chain joins TRBV5-1 and TRBJ2-3, with D unresolved. V was shortened by 2 bases and J by 0 bases, with 10 bases between the two germline ends. This CDR3 region has 15 residues. Germline V gives CDR1 SGHRS, CDR2 YFSETQ. DNA for the CDR3: TGCGCCAGCAGCTTACAAGCTTCTAGCACAGATACGCAGTATTTT. Translated, it gives CASSLQASSTDTQYF. Together with reference TRBV5-1 and TRBJ2-3, the CDR3 gives the full variable domain: KAGVTQTPRYLIKTRGQQVTLSCSPISGHRSVSWYQQTPGQGLQFLFEYFSETQRNKGNFPGRFSGRQFSNSRSEMNVSTLELGDSALYLCASSLQASSTDTQYFGPGTRLTVL.

The genes are TRBV21-1 and TRBJ1-5; whether TRBD1, the table's D call, matches the DNA was not checked. TRBV21-1 is annotated as a pseudogene. The CDR3 loop spans 17 amino acids. The CDR3 protein is CAPKGVGIRYSNQPQHF. The CDR3 DNA is TGTGCCCCTAAGGGGGTTGGTATCCGGTATAGCAATCAGCCCCAGCATTTT.

The CDR3 sequence: CASSSGGTGNTIYF. DNA for the CDR3: TGTGCCAGCAGCTCCGGAGGTACTGGAAACACCATATATTTT. This chain joins TRBV5-8 and TRBJ1-3; D unclear. The germline V gene encodes CDR1 SGHTS and CDR2 YDEGEE. V dropped 3 bases and J dropped 2 bases, with 9 bases sitting between them. The CDR3 extends over 14 amino acids.

The chain carries TRBV28 and TRBJ2-1, with 12 bases matching TRBD2. After removal of 7 bases from V and 7 bases from J, the junction contained 11 bases not matched to a gene. Germline CDR1 MDHEN, CDR2 SYDVKM. This CDR3 is built from 16 residues. The CDR3 coding sequence is TGTGCCAGCACCCTTGTTCGACTAGCGGGAGCAAATGAGCAGTTCTTC. This encodes CASTLVRLAGANEQFF.

The rearrangement uses TRBV7-2 and TRBJ2-3, with 8 bases matching TRBD2. Germline lookup yields CDR1 SGHTA and CDR2 FQGNSA. This CDR3 has 16 residues. With 5 bases clipped from V and 6 bases from J, the junction kept 13 bases outside the gene matches. This CDR3 is CASSPNLGGGSDTQYF. The CDR3 region has the DNA TGTGCCAGCAGCCCCAATCTGGGCGGGGGGTCGGATACGCAGTATTTT.

J is TRBJ2-7 and V is TRBV6-5; TRBD2 aligns across 10 bases. The length of the CDR3 is 13 residues. From germline, CDR1 is MNHEY and CDR2 SVGAGI. V lost 5 bases, J lost 7 bases, and 5 bases stayed unmatched. The CDR3 DNA reads as TGTGCCAGCAGTCTAGCGGGGGTGAGTGAGCAGTACTTC. The encoded protein is CASSLAGVSEQYF.

The chain has TRBV5-4 and TRBJ1-3, with D maybe TRBD1 (5 bases). The V end lost 0 bases, the J end lost 4 bases, and 14 bases lay between the germline ends. Per germline, CDR1 SGHNT and CDR2 YYREEE (reference sequence). CDR3 size: 16 residues. As DNA, the CDR3 is TGTGCCAGCAGCTTGGTGGCGGCAGGGTCCGGAAACACCATATATTTT. As protein: CASSLVAAGSGNTIYF.

The J gene is TRBJ1-1, the V gene TRBV28; D not resolved. This CDR3 is built from 12 residues. Germline-derived CDR1 and CDR2 are MDHEN and SYDVKM. V was pared by 3 bases and J by 1 base, with 3 bases between. CDR3 in DNA: TGTGCCAGCAGTTTGGCGAACACTGAAGCTTTCTTT. Encoded protein: CASSLANTEAFF.

This clone occurred once. The CDR3 here is CASSLQSGEDTQYF. In DNA, the CDR3 is TGTGCCAGCAGTTTACAAAGCGGGGAGGATACGCAGTATTTT. The chain uses TRBV5-4 and TRBJ2-3, with 7 bases that match TRBD2. The CDR3 totals 14 residues. Germline V gene sequence: CDR1 SGHNT, CDR2 YYREEE (reference sequence). V shed 5 bases and J 6 bases; nucleotides not matched to a gene: 9. Full variable domain (rest looked up from reference TRBV5-4 and TRBJ2-3): ETGVTQSPTHLIKTRGQQVTLRCSSQSGHNTVSWYQQALGQGPQFIFQYYREEENGRGNFPPRFSGLQFPNYSSELNVNALELDDSALYLCASSLQSGEDTQYFGPGTRLTVL.

This rearrangement joins TRBV9 to TRBJ2-3; D unclear. Germline CDR1 is SGDLS and CDR2 is YYNGEE. V was shortened by 3 bases and J by 3 bases, with 8 bases between the two germline ends. The CDR3 contains 13 residues. The CDR3 is CASSGDSTDTQYF. DNA for the CDR3: TGTGCCAGCAGCGGAGATTCGACAGATACGCAGTATTTT.

The CDR3 DNA sequence: TGTGCCAGCAGCTTTACGGCCGGCAATCAGCCCCAGCATTTT. It is translated as CASSFTAGNQPQHF. The gene calls are TRBV5-5 and TRBJ1-5, with unresolved D. V was clipped by 2 bases and J by 2 bases, with 8 bases between them. This CDR3 has 14 amino acids. Per germline, CDR1 SGHKS and CDR2 YYEKEE (reference sequence).

Sample share makes this clone medium-sized (0.01 to 0.1%). The chain is built from TRBV5-6 and TRBJ2-3; possibly TRBD1 for D (6 bases). Germline V gene data show CDR1 as SGHDT and CDR2 as YYEEEE. The ends were cut back, 0 bases at V and 7 bases at J, with 9 bases in the middle. The CDR3 extends over 13 amino acids. The CDR3 sequence is CASSLAGQNTQYF. CDR3 in DNA: TGTGCCAGCAGCTTGGCCGGACAGAATACGCAGTATTTT.

This chain connects TRBV11-1 to TRBJ2-3; TRBD1 agrees at 7 bases. The J segment lost 1 base and the V segment lost 6 bases, leaving 4 bases of the junction unmatched. The CDR3 has 14 amino acids. Per germline, CDR1 SGHAT and CDR2 FQDESV (reference sequence). Here the CDR3 DNA reads TGTGCCAGCAGACGGACAGGAGGCACAGATACGCAGTATTTT. Its translation: CASRRTGGTDTQYF.

CDR3 nucleotides: TGCGCCAGCAGCGTTAGCGGGGCCCCCCAAGAGACCCAGTACTTC. Encoded protein: CASSVSGAPQETQYF. The V gene is TRBV5-1, the J gene TRBJ2-5; 8 bases agree with TRBD2. J was trimmed by 1 base and V by 4 bases; bases with no gene match: 6. Germline loops: CDR1 SGHRS, CDR2 YFSETQ. CDR3 length: 15 amino acids. The full variable domain, in which reference TRBV5-1 and TRBJ2-5 provide the parts outside the CDR3, is KAGVTQTPRYLIKTRGQQVTLSCSPISGHRSVSWYQQTPGQGLQFLFEYFSETQRNKGNFPGRFSGRQFSNSRSEMNVSTLELGDSALYLCASSVSGAPQETQYFGPGTRLLVL.

This clone has only one observation. The chain recombines TRBV6-1 with TRBJ1-1; the D is unclear. The germline V gene encodes CDR1 MNHNS and CDR2 SASEGT. The CDR3 runs 13 residues. V lost 3 bases, J lost 2 bases, and 7 bases lay in between. The CDR3 sequence: CASSERDNTEAFF. CDR3 sequence (DNA): TGTGCCAGCAGTGAGAGGGATAACACTGAAGCTTTCTTT.

V gene TRBV4-1 combines with J gene TRBJ2-5; 11 bases agree with TRBD2. Germline V gene sequence: CDR1 MGHRA, CDR2 YSYEKL. V lost 0 bases and J lost 5; bases outside the gene matches: 2. The CDR3 is 15 residues long. The CDR3 is CASSQELAGVETQYF. The CDR3 coding sequence is TGCGCCAGCAGCCAAGAACTAGCGGGGGTTGAGACCCAGTACTTC.

V gene TRBV10-2 combines with J gene TRBJ2-7, with D unresolved. The CDR3 runs to 12 residues. From germline, CDR1 is WSHSY and CDR2 SAAADI. Trimming shortened V by 0 bases and J by 3 bases, and 3 bases separated the two germline ends. The chain's CDR3 is CASSESDYEQYF. The CDR3 DNA is TGCGCCAGCAGTGAGTCGGACTACGAGCAGTACTTC.

The chain uses TRBV27 and TRBJ2-7; 10 bases align to TRBD2. Germline CDR1 reads MNHEY; CDR2 reads SMNVEV (reference sequence). The CDR3 contains 14 residues. With 4 bases clipped from V and 3 bases from J, the junction kept 3 bases outside the gene matches. The CDR3 DNA reads as TGTGCCAGCAGTTACACTAGCGGGATCTACGAGCAGTACTTC. The encoded protein is CASSYTSGIYEQYF.

The CDR3 DNA follows: TGTGCCAGCAGCAGGGCAGGGGTAGAGACCCAGTACTTC. Encoded protein: CASSRAGVETQYF. V and J are TRBV7-9 and TRBJ2-5; possible D gene TRBD1, 6 bases. The length of the CDR3 is 13 residues. Trimming removed 5 bases at V and 4 bases at J, with 11 bases between. Germline V gene data show CDR1 as SEHNR and CDR2 as FQNEAQ (reference sequence).

The chain joins TRBV10-2 to TRBJ2-7; 11 nucleotides line up with TRBD2. This CDR3 has 15 residues. CDR1 WSHSY and CDR2 SAAADI come from the germline V gene. Losses at the gene ends were 6 bases for V and 6 bases for J; bases not matched to a gene: 10. CDR3 sequence: CASSDRLAGRIEQYF. CDR3 in DNA: TGCGCCAGCAGCGACCGACTAGCGGGGAGGATCGAGCAGTACTTC.